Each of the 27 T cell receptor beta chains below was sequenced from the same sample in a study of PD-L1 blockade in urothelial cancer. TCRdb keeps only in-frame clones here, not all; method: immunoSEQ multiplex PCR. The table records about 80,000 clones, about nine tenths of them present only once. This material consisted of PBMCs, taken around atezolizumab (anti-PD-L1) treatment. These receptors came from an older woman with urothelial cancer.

The CDR3 DNA follows: TGTGCCAGCAGTGTCGGACAGGGAGTCACCGGGGAGCTGTTTTTT. Its translation: CASSVGQGVTGELFF. V and J are TRBV2 and TRBJ2-2; 8 bases align to TRBD1. The CDR3 totals 15 residues. CDR1 and CDR2 from the germline V gene are SNHLY and FYNNEI. The trim removed 4 bases at V and 4 bases at J, leaving 5 bases unmatched.

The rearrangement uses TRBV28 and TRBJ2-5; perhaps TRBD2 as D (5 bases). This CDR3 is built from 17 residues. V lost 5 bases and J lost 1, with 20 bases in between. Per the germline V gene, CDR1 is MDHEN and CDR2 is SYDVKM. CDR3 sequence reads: CASSPPWGAEAQETQYF. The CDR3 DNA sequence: TGTGCCAGCAGTCCACCCTGGGGAGCGGAAGCCCAAGAGACCCAGTACTTC.

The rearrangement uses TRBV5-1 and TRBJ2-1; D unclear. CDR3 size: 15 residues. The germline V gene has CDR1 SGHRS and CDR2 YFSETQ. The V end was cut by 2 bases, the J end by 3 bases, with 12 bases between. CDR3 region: CASSFGDLSYNEQFF. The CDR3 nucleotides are TGCGCCAGCAGCTTCGGAGACCTTAGCTACAATGAGCAGTTCTTC.

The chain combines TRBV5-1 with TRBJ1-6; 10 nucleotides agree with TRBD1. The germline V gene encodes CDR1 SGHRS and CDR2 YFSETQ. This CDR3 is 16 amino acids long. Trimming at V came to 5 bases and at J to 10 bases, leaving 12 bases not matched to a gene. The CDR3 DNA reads TGCGCCAGCAGGGACGATCCGGGACAGGGGAGGTCACCCCTCCACTTT. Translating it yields CASRDDPGQGRSPLHF.

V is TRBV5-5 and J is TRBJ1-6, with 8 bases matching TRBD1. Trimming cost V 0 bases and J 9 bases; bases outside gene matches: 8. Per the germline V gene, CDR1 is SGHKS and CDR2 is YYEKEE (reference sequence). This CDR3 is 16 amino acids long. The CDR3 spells CASSLEQGVASSPLHF. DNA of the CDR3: TGTGCCAGCAGCTTGGAACAGGGGGTGGCTAGTTCACCCCTCCACTTT.

For the CDR3, the DNA is TGTGCCAGCAGCTTACCTAGCGCCGGGCCTACTATTACTGATGAGCAGTTCTTC. Amino acids: CASSLPSAGPTITDEQFF. This sequence joins TRBV7-3 and TRBJ2-1; the D gene is possibly TRBD2 (6 bases). V lost 2 bases, J lost 8 bases, and 25 bases lay in between. CDR3 length: 18 amino acids. The germline CDR1 and CDR2 sequences are SGHTA and FQGTGA.

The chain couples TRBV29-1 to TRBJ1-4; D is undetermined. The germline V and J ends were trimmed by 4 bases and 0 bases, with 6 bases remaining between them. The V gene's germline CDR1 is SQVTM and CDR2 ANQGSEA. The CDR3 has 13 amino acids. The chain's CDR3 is CSVGRATNEKLFF. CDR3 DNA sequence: TGCAGCGTTGGACGGGCAACTAATGAAAAACTGTTTTTT.

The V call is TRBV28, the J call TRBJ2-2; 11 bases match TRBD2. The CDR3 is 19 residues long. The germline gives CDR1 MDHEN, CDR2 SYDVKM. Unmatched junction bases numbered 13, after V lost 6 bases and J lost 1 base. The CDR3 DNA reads TGTGCCAGCAGCCCTACTCTCAGGACTAGCGGGTGGAACACCGGGGAGCTGTTTTTT. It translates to CASSPTLRTSGWNTGELFF.

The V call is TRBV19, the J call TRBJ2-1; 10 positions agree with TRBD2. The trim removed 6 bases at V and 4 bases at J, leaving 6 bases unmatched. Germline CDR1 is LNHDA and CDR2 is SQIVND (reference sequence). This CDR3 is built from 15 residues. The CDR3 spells CASREAGGTYNEQFF. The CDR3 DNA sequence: TGTGCCAGTAGGGAAGCGGGAGGGACTTACAATGAGCAGTTCTTC.

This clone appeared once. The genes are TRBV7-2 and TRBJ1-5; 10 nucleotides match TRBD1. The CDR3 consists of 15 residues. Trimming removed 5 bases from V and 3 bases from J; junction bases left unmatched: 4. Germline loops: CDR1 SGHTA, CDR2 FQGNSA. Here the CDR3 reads CASSRDRGNNQPQHF. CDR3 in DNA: TGTGCCAGCAGCCGGGACAGGGGAAACAATCAGCCCCAGCATTTT.

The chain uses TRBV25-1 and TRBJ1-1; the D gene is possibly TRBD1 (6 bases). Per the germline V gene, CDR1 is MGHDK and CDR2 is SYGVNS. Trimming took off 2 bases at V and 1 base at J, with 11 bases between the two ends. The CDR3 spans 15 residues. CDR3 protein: CASSELLGANTEAFF. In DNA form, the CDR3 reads TGTGCCAGCAGTGAACTTTTGGGGGCGAACACTGAAGCTTTCTTT.

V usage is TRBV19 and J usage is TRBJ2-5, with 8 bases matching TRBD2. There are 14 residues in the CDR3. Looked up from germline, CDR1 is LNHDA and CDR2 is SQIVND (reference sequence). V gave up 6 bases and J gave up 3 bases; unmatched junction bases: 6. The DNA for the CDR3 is TGTGCCAGTAGCGGGGGGGGACTAGAAGAGACCCAGTACTTC. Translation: CASSGGGLEETQYF.

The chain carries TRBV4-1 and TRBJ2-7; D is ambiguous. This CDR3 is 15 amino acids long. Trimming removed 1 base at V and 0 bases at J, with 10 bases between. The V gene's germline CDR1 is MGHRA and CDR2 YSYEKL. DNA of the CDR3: TGCGCCAGCAGCCAAGTCGCACTAAGCTCCTACGAGCAGTACTTC. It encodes CASSQVALSSYEQYF.

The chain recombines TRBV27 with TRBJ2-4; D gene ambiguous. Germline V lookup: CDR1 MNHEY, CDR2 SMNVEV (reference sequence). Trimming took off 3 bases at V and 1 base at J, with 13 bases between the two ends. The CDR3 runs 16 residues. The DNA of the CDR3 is TGTGCCAGCAGTTTTGGCCCATCCGGGGCCAAAAACATTCAGTACTTC. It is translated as CASSFGPSGAKNIQYF.

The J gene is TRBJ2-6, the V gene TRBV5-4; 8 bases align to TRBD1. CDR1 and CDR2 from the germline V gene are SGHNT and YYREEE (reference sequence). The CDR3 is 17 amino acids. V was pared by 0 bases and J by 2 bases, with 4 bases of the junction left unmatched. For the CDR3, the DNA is TGTGCCAGCAGCTTGGGCAGGGGGCGCGCTGGGGCCAACGTCCTGACTTTC. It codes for CASSLGRGRAGANVLTF.

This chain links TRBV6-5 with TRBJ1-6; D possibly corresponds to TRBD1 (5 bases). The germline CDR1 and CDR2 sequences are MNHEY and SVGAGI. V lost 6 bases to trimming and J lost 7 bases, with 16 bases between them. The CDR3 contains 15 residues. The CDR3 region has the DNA TGTGCCAGCAGCTTTCGGGGGTCGGGGAATTCACCCCTCCACTTT. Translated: CASSFRGSGNSPLHF.

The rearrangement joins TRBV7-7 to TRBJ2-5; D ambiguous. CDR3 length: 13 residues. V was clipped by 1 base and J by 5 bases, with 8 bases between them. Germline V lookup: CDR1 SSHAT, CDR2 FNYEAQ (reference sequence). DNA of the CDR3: TGTGCCAGCAGCTTAGAGCGTTCGGAGACCCAGTACTTC. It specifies CASSLERSETQYF.

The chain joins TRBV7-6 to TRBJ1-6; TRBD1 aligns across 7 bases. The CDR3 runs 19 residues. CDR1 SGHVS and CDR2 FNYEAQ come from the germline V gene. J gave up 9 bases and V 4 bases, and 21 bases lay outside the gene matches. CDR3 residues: CASSSRRGLEDWRGSPLHF. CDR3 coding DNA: TGTGCCAGCAGCTCCCGCAGGGGGTTAGAGGATTGGCGGGGTTCACCCCTCCACTTT.

The CDR3 here is CATSTGTGGWNTEAFF. The CDR3 DNA is TGTGCCACCAGCACCGGGACAGGGGGCTGGAACACTGAAGCTTTCTTT. This chain uses TRBV15 with TRBJ1-1; 12 nucleotides line up with TRBD1. Germline assignment: CDR1 LNHNV and CDR2 YYDKDF (reference sequence). J gave up 1 base and V 4 bases, and 4 bases lay outside the gene matches. The CDR3 totals 16 residues.

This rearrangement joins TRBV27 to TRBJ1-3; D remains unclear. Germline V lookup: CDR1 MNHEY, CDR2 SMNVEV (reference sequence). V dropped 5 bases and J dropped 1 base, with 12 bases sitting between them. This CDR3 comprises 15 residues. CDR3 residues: CASSTNYNSGNTIYF. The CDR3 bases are TGTGCCAGCAGTACGAATTACAATTCTGGAAACACCATATATTTT.

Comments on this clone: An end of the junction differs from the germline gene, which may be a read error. CDR3: CASREDIGLDISYEQYF. For the CDR3, the DNA is TGTGCCAGCAGAGAAGACATTGGGCTGGACATTTCCTACGAGCAGTACTTC. The J gene is TRBJ2-7, the V gene TRBV6-1, with D possibly being TRBD1 (5 bases). This CDR3 contains 17 residues. Germline CDR1 MNHNS, CDR2 SASEGT.

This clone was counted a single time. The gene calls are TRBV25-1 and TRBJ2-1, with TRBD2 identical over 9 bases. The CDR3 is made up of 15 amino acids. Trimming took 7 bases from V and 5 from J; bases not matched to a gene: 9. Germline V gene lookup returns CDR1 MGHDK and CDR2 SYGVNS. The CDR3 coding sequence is TGTGCCAGCATCCCAGGTGCGGGAGGGAACAATGAGCAGTTCTTC. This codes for CASIPGAGGNNEQFF.

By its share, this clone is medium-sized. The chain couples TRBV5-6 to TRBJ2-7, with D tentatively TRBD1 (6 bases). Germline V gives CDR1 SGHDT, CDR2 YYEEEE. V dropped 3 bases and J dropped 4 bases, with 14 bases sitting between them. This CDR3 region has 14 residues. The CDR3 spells CASSWWGQNYEQYF. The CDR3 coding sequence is TGTGCCAGCAGCTGGTGGGGGCAGAATTACGAGCAGTACTTC.

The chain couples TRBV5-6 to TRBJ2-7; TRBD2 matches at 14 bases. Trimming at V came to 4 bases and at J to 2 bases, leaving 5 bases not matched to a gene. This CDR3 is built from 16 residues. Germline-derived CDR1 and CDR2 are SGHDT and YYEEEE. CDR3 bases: TGTGCCAGCAGCCCGGGACTAGCGGGAGATCCCTACGAGCAGTACTTC. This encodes CASSPGLAGDPYEQYF.

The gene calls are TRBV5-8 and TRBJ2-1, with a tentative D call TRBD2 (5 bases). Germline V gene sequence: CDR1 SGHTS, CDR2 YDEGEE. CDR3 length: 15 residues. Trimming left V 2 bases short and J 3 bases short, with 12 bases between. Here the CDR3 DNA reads TGTGCCAGCAGCTTCTGGGAGAAGGTCTACAATGAGCAGTTCTTC. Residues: CASSFWEKVYNEQFF.

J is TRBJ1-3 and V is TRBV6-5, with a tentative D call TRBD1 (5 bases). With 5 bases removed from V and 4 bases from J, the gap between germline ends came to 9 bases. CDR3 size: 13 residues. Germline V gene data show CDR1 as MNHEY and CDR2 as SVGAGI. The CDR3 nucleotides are TGTGCCAGCAGTAGGACAAAAGGAAACACCATATATTTT. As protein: CASSRTKGNTIYF.

The CDR3 coding sequence is TGTGCCAGCAGCTCAACCCCGGGCATTCAGTACTTC. Encoded protein: CASSSTPGIQYF. The chain links TRBV13 to TRBJ2-4; no definite D call. The CDR3 is 12 residues long. The germline V and J ends were trimmed by 4 bases and 9 bases, with 10 bases remaining between them. The germline gives CDR1 PRHDT, CDR2 FYEKMQ (reference sequence).